Shown below are 8 T cell receptor beta chains from a single sample sequenced in a study of blood T cell repertoires in COVID-19. Generated by immunoSEQ multiplex PCR, the TCRdb table keeps only in-frame clones and is missing some. The sample gives about 200,000 clones, about four fifths of which show up once; approximately 5.1% is in the top ten. The specimen sequenced was peripheral blood. The receptors shown here come from a woman in her seventies with active or convalescent COVID-19.

The V and J genes are TRBV11-2 and TRBJ2-1; 7 bases match TRBD2. J lost 4 bases, V lost 5 bases, and 11 bases had no gene match. Germline V gives CDR1 SGHAT, CDR2 FQNNGV. There are 16 residues in the CDR3. In nucleotides, the CDR3 is TGTGCCAGCAGCCCACGTTGGCTAGCGGAGTACAATGAGCAGTTCTTC. This codes for CASSPRWLAEYNEQFF.

The rearrangement uses TRBV6-5 and TRBJ1-1; the D gene is possibly TRBD1 (6 bases). The V gene lost 8 bases and the J gene lost 1 base, with 11 bases spanning the gap. In germline, CDR1 is MNHEY, CDR2 SVGAGI. This CDR3 has 13 residues. The CDR3 loop is CASGGRGNTEAFF. The CDR3 nucleotides are TGTGCCAGCGGGGGCAGGGGGAACACTGAAGCTTTCTTT.

V usage is TRBV7-6 and J usage is TRBJ2-1, with 11 bases aligning to TRBD2. The V gene end was trimmed by 5 bases and the J gene end by 4 bases; junction bases not matched to a gene: 4. CDR1 is SGHVS, CDR2 FNYEAQ, per germline. The CDR3 has 15 residues. The CDR3 DNA sequence: TGTGCCAGCAGCCCCGGGACTAGCGGTTACAATGAGCAGTTCTTC. The encoded protein is CASSPGTSGYNEQFF.

This chain uses TRBV5-4 with TRBJ2-7; no clear D gene. Germline-derived CDR1 and CDR2 are SGHNT and YYREEE (reference sequence). V was trimmed by 3 bases and J by 3 bases, leaving 10 bases between them. This CDR3 region has 13 residues. The CDR3 nucleotides are TGTGCCAGCAGCTCAACTACGAACTACGAGCAGTACTTC. It encodes CASSSTTNYEQYF. Filled out from reference TRBV5-4 and TRBJ2-7, the complete variable domain reads ETGVTQSPTHLIKTRGQQVTLRCSSQSGHNTVSWYQQALGQGPQFIFQYYREEENGRGNFPPRFSGLQFPNYSSELNVNALELDDSALYLCASSSTTNYEQYFGPGTRLTVT.

This clone was detected only once. This chain uses TRBV27 with TRBJ2-7; TRBD1 is a possible D gene (5 bases). Germline CDR1 MNHEY, CDR2 SMNVEV (reference sequence). The CDR3 consists of 14 residues. Between the trimmed V and J ends, which lost 3 bases and 3 bases, there was a span of 12 bases. CDR3 region: CASSFRAGHYEQYF. The CDR3 DNA is TGTGCCAGCAGTTTTAGGGCAGGGCACTACGAGCAGTACTTC.

The chain recombines TRBV6-5 with TRBJ1-5; D not resolved. This CDR3 is 16 amino acids long. Germline V gives CDR1 MNHEY, CDR2 SVGAGI. Trimming shortened V by 0 bases and J by 1 base, and 10 bases separated the two germline ends. The CDR3 here is CASSYSVGRSNQPQHF. The CDR3 DNA reads TGTGCCAGCAGTTACTCGGTCGGCAGGAGCAATCAGCCCCAGCATTTT.

This chain connects TRBV24-1 to TRBJ2-1; D may be TRBD1 (5 bases). The CDR3 runs to 14 residues. Germline CDR1 reads KGHDR; CDR2 reads SFDVKD. V dropped 4 bases and J dropped 9 bases, with 15 bases sitting between them. CDR3 sequence reads: CATSDFSRAVEQFF. For the CDR3, the DNA is TGTGCCACCAGTGACTTCTCCAGGGCGGTTGAGCAGTTCTTC.

V and J are TRBV7-3 and TRBJ2-3, with a possible D match to TRBD2 (7 bases). This CDR3 region has 16 residues. From germline, CDR1 is SGHTA and CDR2 FQGTGA. V lost 3 bases and J lost 4, with 17 bases in between. This chain's CDR3 is CASSLTGGPFADTQYF. The CDR3 nucleotides are TGTGCCAGCAGCTTGACGGGGGGCCCTTTTGCAGATACGCAGTATTTT.